A selection of T cell receptor beta chains follows, all from one sample in a study of blood T cell repertoires in COVID-19. The data were produced by immunoSEQ multiplex PCR, yet TCRdb's version contains in-frame clones alone and is incomplete. The sample has around 620,000 clones; about nine tenths are singletons. Sequenced material: peripheral blood. These receptors all come from a woman aged 18-35 years with acute or convalescent COVID-19. Both conserved end residues are part of each CDR3. Fields, in order: V gene, clone size, J gene, D gene, CDR3 protein, CDR3 DNA. D genes are given only for firm matches. Clone size is shown for a subset of rows, as once, few, many or a class of expanded clone.

TRBV9,-,TRBJ2-3,-,CASSVAKDTHRMSTDTQYF,TGTGCCAGCAGCGTAGCTAAGGACACCCATCGCATGAGCACAGATACGCAGTATTTT
TRBV19,-,TRBJ1-2,-,CASSIASLDFPGYTF,TGTGCCAGTAGTATAGCTTCCCTGGACTTTCCTGGCTACACCTTC
TRBV6-5,-,TRBJ1-2,TRBD1,CASSSRRTGGNYGYTF,TGTGCCAGCAGTTCACGACGAACAGGGGGCAATTATGGCTACACCTTC
TRBV6-2/TRBV6-3,-,TRBJ2-3,TRBD1,CASSRDRRTDTQYF,TGTGCCAGCAGCCGGGACAGACGCACAGATACGCAGTATTTT
TRBV6-2/TRBV6-3,-,TRBJ1-2,-,CASSYSEGSIYGYTF,TGTGCCAGCAGTTACTCGGAGGGGTCTATCTATGGCTACACCTTC
TRBV11-2,-,TRBJ1-1,TRBD1,CASSPPGQGVWENTEAFF,TGTGCCAGCAGCCCTCCGGGACAGGGGGTATGGGAGAACACTGAAGCTTTCTTT
TRBV6-5,-,TRBJ1-1,-,CASSYVQGGSRTEAFF,TGTGCCAGCAGTTATGTCCAGGGCGGATCACGCACTGAAGCTTTCTTT
TRBV28,-,TRBJ2-7,-,CASRGTFSTPEQYF,TGTGCCAGCAGGGGGACATTTTCGACCCCCGAGCAGTACTTC
TRBV7-8,-,TRBJ2-5,-,CASSLVGLSKETQYF,TGTGCCAGCAGCTTAGTGGGCCTATCCAAGGAGACCCAGTACTTC
TRBV4-1,-,TRBJ2-7,TRBD2,CASSGSGTAGDEQYF,TGCGCCAGCAGTGGGTCCGGGACGGCGGGGGACGAGCAGTACTTC
TRBV27,-,TRBJ1-2,-,CASSIRREGNYGYTF,TGTGCCAGCAGCATTCGGAGGGAAGGGAACTATGGCTACACCTTC
TRBV7-3,few,TRBJ1-1,-,CASGTGLNTEAFF,TGTGCCAGCGGAACGGGATTGAACACTGAAGCTTTCTTT
TRBV6-1,-,TRBJ1-2,TRBD1,CASSDTSRGLGGYTF,TGTGCCAGCAGTGATACATCCAGGGGGCTAGGAGGCTACACCTTC
TRBV28,few,TRBJ1-3,-,CASSFSGNTIYF,TGTGCCAGCAGCTTTTCGGGAAACACCATATATTTT
TRBV3-1/TRBV3-2,few,TRBJ1-5,-,CASSQYISNQPQHF,TGTGCCAGCAGCCAGTACATCAGCAATCAGCCCCAGCATTTT
TRBV9,-,TRBJ1-4,TRBD1,CASSVEDRLNEKLFF,TGTGCCAGCAGCGTAGAGGACAGGCTTAATGAAAAACTGTTTTTT
TRBV15,-,TRBJ2-7,TRBD2,CATSRDLGDYTYEQYF,TGTGCCACCAGCAGAGATCTCGGGGACTATACCTACGAGCAGTACTTC
TRBV7-2,once,TRBJ1-2,-,CASSFGGADYGYTF,TGTGCCAGCAGCTTCGGGGGGGCGGACTATGGCTACACCTTC
TRBV19,-,TRBJ2-1,TRBD2,CASTPFSGGRSYNEQFF,TGTGCCAGTACCCCTTTTAGCGGGGGGAGGTCCTACAATGAGCAGTTCTTC
TRBV5-4,-,TRBJ1-2,TRBD1,CASSITGGVYGYTF,TGTGCCAGCAGTATCACAGGGGGCGTGTACGGCTACACCTTC
TRBV18,-,TRBJ1-4,TRBD1,CASSTNRGRNEKLFF,TGTGCCAGCTCAACTAACAGGGGGAGGAATGAAAAACTGTTTTTT
TRBV4-2,-,TRBJ1-3,-,CASSPGNTIYF,TGTGCCAGCAGCCCGGGAAACACCATATATTTT
TRBV3-1/TRBV3-2,few,TRBJ1-6,TRBD1,CASSQTGQINSPLHF,TGTGCCAGCAGCCAGACGGGACAGATTAATTCACCCCTCCACTTT
TRBV29-1,-,TRBJ1-2,-,CSVEVLDLYGYTF,TGCAGCGTTGAAGTACTAGACCTCTATGGCTACACCTTC
TRBV19,-,TRBJ1-2,-,CASSSDGGWIINYGYTF,TGTGCCAGTAGTTCCGACGGAGGATGGATAATTAACTATGGCTACACCTTC
TRBV5-1,-,TRBJ1-6,TRBD1,CASNRGPVDDFSPLHF,TGCGCCAGCAACAGGGGGCCGGTTGATGACTTTTCACCCCTCCACTTT
TRBV7-6,-,TRBJ2-3,TRBD1,CASSSGQGATDTQYF,TGTGCCAGCAGCTCAGGACAGGGGGCGACAGATACGCAGTATTTT
TRBV2,-,TRBJ2-2,-,CASRGDTGELFF,TGTGCCTCCCGAGGCGACACCGGGGAGCTGTTTTTT
TRBV2,-,TRBJ1-5,-,CASSVAGGSNQPQHF,TGTGCCAGCAGTGTTGCCGGGGGAAGCAATCAGCCCCAGCATTTT
TRBV9,-,TRBJ1-6,TRBD1,CASSVMDRESPLHF,TGTGCCAGCAGCGTAATGGACAGGGAATCACCCCTCCACTTT
TRBV5-1,-,TRBJ1-2,-,CASSPEPIGTRGYTF,TGCGCCAGCAGCCCGGAACCGATTGGGACTCGTGGCTACACCTTC
TRBV5-5,-,TRBJ1-1,-,CASSWGTNTEAFF,TGTGCCAGCAGCTGGGGGACTAACACTGAAGCTTTCTTT
TRBV6-6,-,TRBJ2-7,-,CASSLKGGEQYF,TGTGCCAGCAGCCTGAAGGGGGGGGAGCAGTACTTC
TRBV5-1,-,TRBJ1-2,TRBD1,CASRHTGERYGYTF,TGCGCCAGCAGACATACAGGGGAGAGGTATGGCTACACCTTC
TRBV4-1,-,TRBJ2-1,-,CASSPPLEGSYNEQFF,TGCGCCAGCAGCCCCCCTCTGGAGGGATCCTACAATGAGCAGTTCTTC
TRBV6-5,-,TRBJ2-5,-,CASKDGGDLETQYF,TGTGCCAGCAAAGACGGGGGAGATCTAGAGACCCAGTACTTC
TRBV5-1,-,TRBJ1-6,TRBD1,CASRTTGTERNSPLHF,TGCGCCAGCAGAACTACCGGGACAGAACGTAATTCACCCCTCCACTTT
TRBV19,-,TRBJ2-1,-,CASGQGFYNEQFF,TGTGCCAGTGGTCAGGGGTTCTACAATGAGCAGTTCTTC
TRBV28,-,TRBJ1-1,-,CASSFGPRPAAFF,TGTGCCAGCAGTTTTGGCCCGCGGCCAGCAGCTTTCTTT
TRBV29-1,-,TRBJ2-2,-,CSVERQGSGTGELFF,TGCAGCGTTGAAAGGCAGGGAAGTGGGACCGGGGAGCTGTTTTTT
TRBV19,-,TRBJ1-2,TRBD1,CASSIGGQRGMGYTF,TGTGCCAGTAGTATCGGGGGACAGAGGGGTATGGGCTACACCTTC
TRBV5-5,-,TRBJ1-1,TRBD1,CASSYGVGTGNTEAFF,TGTGCCAGCAGCTACGGGGTAGGGACAGGGAACACTGAAGCTTTCTTT
TRBV4-1,-,TRBJ2-7,TRBD2,CASSQEASGTSGPNF,TGCGCCAGCAGCCAAGAGGCCTCCGGGACTAGCGGGCCTAACTTC
TRBV5-4,-,TRBJ2-5,TRBD1,CASSFQDRGETQYF,TGTGCCAGCAGCTTCCAGGACAGGGGAGAGACCCAGTACTTC
TRBV7-6,-,TRBJ2-1,TRBD2,CASSLASGGAGNEQFF,TGTGCCAGCAGCTTAGCCAGCGGGGGGGCCGGCAATGAGCAGTTCTTC
TRBV7-8,-,TRBJ1-2,TRBD1,CASSLRTGGIYTF,TGTGCCAGCAGCTTACGGACAGGGGGCATCTACACCTTC
TRBV5-4,-,TRBJ2-6,-,CASSPGGKTGANVLTF,TGTGCCAGCAGCCCAGGGGGGAAGACTGGGGCCAACGTCCTGACTTTC
TRBV5-6,-,TRBJ2-2,-,CASSLGPGAGELFF,TGTGCCAGCAGCTTGGGGCCCGGGGCCGGGGAGCTGTTTTTT
TRBV27,-,TRBJ1-1,TRBD1,CASTGVTGPHTEAFF,TGTGCCAGCACCGGAGTGACAGGGCCCCACACTGAAGCTTTCTTT
TRBV7-2,-,TRBJ1-2,-,CASSLVGQHPYGYTF,TGTGCCAGCAGCTTAGTCGGACAGCACCCCTATGGCTACACCTTC